A single T cell receptor beta chain is shown here with its context. This record belongs to a study of cytomegalovirus exposure and HLA in healthy donors. The germline V gene encodes CDR1 MDHEN and CDR2 SYDVKM. Trimming left V 7 bases short and J 8 bases short, with 17 bases between. This CDR3 has 14 amino acids. The PCR used 60 Vbeta and 13 Jbeta primers. Original processing methods: A later analysis tallied some 80 million unique TCR beta chains, around 10 million of them shared. The assay was immunoSEQ multiplex PCR, and TCRdb's table has in-frame clones only and misses some. Clone size and V and J calls were adopted from that table, with D and trimming inferred from the DNA. The table includes approximately 100,000 clones, about three quarters detected once. These donors, healthy bone marrow donors, were studied.

This chain connects TRBV28 to TRBJ1-4, with D perhaps TRBD1 (6 bases). The receptor was isolated from a female donor in good health and CMV-seronegative. The sample taken for sequencing was PBMCs. The CDR3 bases are TGTGCCAGCACTGTGGTGGGGGCGAGAGAAAAACTGTTTTTT. As protein: CASTVVGAREKLFF.